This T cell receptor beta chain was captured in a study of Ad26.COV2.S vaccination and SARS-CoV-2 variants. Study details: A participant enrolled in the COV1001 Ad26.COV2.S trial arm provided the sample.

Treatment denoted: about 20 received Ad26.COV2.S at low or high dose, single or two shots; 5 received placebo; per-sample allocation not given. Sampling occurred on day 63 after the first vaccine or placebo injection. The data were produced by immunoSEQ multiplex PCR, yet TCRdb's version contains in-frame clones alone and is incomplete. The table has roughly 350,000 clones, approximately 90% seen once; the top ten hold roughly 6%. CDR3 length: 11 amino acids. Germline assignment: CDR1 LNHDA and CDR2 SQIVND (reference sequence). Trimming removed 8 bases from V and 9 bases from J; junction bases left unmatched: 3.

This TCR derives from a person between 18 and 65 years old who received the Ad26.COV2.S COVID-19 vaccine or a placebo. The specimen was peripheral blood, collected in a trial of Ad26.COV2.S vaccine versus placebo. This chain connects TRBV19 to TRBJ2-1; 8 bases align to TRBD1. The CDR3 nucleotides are TGTGCCAGTGGACAGGGCATTGAGCAGTTCTTC. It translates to CASGQGIEQFF.